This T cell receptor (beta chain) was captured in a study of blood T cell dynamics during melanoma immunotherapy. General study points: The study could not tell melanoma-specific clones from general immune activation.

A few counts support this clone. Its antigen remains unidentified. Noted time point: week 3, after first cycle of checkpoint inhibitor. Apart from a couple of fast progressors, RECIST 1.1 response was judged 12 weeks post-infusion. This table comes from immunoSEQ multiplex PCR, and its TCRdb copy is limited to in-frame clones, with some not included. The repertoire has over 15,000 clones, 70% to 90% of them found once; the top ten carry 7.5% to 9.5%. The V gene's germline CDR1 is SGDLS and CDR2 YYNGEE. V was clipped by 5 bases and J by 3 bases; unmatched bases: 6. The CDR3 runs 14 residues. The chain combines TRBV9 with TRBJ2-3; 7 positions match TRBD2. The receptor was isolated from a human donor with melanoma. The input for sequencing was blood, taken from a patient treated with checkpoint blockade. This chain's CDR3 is CASSGGELTDTQYF. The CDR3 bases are TGTGCCAGCAGTGGGGGGGAGCTTACAGATACGCAGTATTTT.